This T cell receptor (beta chain) is drawn from a study of regulatory T cells in long-lasting Graves disease (dated by TCRdb to the early 2020s). Background for the entire study: To count as having persistent Graves' disease, a patient had to have received antithyroid drug treatment for over 5 years with TSH receptor autoantibodies remaining persistently positive. The study was registered as a clinical trial and conducted in China. Patients with persistent Graves' disease were compared with patients with newly diagnosed Graves' disease using TCR sequencing and RNA sequencing of peripheral blood. Persistent Graves' disease patients in the clinical cohort had taken antithyroid drugs for about 10.3 years on average. TCR sequencing covered about 13 persistent and 20 newly diagnosed Graves' disease patients, some 33 samples in total. General study outcomes and caveats: Patients with persistent disease shared more public clonotypes (around 3,000) than newly diagnosed patients did (approximately 1,000). Only the TCR beta chain was sequenced and analyzed. TRBV28, TRBJ1-2 and TRBJ2-5 were preferentially used in persistent disease, while TRBV20-1 and TRBJ2-1 were favored in newly diagnosed disease. The authors noted that the small sample size was a limitation that may lower accuracy. Peripheral blood alone was examined, since thyroid tissue, which constituted the primary lesion, could not be accessed. Persistent Graves' disease patients showed lower TCR Shannon entropy and fewer highly expanded clones than newly diagnosed patients, suggesting clonal expansion.

A few counts support this clonotype. Its antigen is still unknown. The sample holds no much larger clone one base away, and base qualities are not on file. CDR1 LNHNV and CDR2 YYDKDF are derived from the germline V gene (reference sequence). The V end gives up 6 bases and the J end 2 bases, leaving 2 bases in the junction not matched to a gene. The CDR3 starts with the cysteine, ends with the phenylalanine, and has 13 residues. Only the CDR3 part of the read is kept: 39 bases, read in frame from the first base. Library construction relied on multiplex PCR. The sequencer listed for this sample is Illumina HiSeq 4000. CDR3 regions were amplified by Arm-PCR with iRepertoire HTBI primers to construct TCR beta libraries. Before sequencing, the PCR products underwent gel purification. In the paper's pipeline: A total of some 60 TRBV and 14 TRBJ segments were identified across samples and were used for gene usage analysis of CDR3 amino acid clonotypes. COPE and FqMerger were used to merge the filtered high-quality paired reads into contigs. BLAST was used to align contigs to the IMGT TRBV, TRBD and TRBJ reference genes, and CDR3 was defined following IMGT. Any clonotype with a frequency above 0.1% was classified as a highly expanded clone. Shannon entropy was used to measure repertoire diversity, and the Gini coefficient was used to measure V-J evenness. A clonotype was considered public if more than one individual shared it. TCRdb reanalyzed the raw reads on its own, using fastp at Q25 for trimming and MiXCR for clone calling, and kept in-frame beta chains. Each record represents a unique CDR3 protein, reported with the most common genes and DNA among its rows. For this entry, the V and J calls and clone size follow TCRdb and not the study's own pipeline. The sample profile shows hundreds of thousands of distinct CDR3 sequences; about 20% of them were found once. The ten largest clones take up over 7.5% of the sample.

In light of the paper, this sample's time point label describes: persistent/refractory GD, antithyroid drugs over 5 years with positive TRAb. For both TCR sequencing and RNA sequencing, RNA was extracted from PBMCs in TRIzol. The diagnosis of Graves' disease was made according to American Thyroid Association guidelines. Recruitment of patients was carried out at an endocrinology department in Xi'an, China. Each patient gave about 9.1 milliliters of peripheral blood, collected in an EDTA anticoagulant tube. Ficoll Paque Plus density gradient separation was used to isolate PBMCs, and no further T cell sorting was done. An Agilent 2100 Bioanalyzer and agarose gel were used to assess RNA quality, and a NanoDrop 2000 was used to measure RNA concentration.

This sequence uses TRBV15 and TRBJ2-7; TRBD2 agrees with 9 junctional bases. The sequence came from a female donor with Graves disease. Sequenced material: peripheral blood mononuclear cells (PBMCs), taken when the disease was refractory, from a patient treated with antithyroid drugs. CDR3 region: CATSLAGTYEQYF. The DNA sequence reads TGTGCCACCAGTCTAGCGGGAACCTACGAGCAGTACTTC.